This is a list of T cell receptor beta chains from one sample in a study of siplizumab effects on memory and regulatory T cells. Measured with immunoSEQ multiplex PCR; TCRdb has only the in-frame clones, and not every one. The repertoire holds 94,000 or so clones, with roughly 95% as singletons. Sequenced material: naive CD4+ T cells sorted from blood. The source of these receptors is a human donor in good health. Both conserved end residues are part of each CDR3. D genes are given only for firm matches. A clone size is listed for some rows: how often the clone was seen (once, few, many), or a class if it is expanded.

j_call v_call d_call clone_size cdr3_aa cdr3_nt
TRBJ1-1 TRBV5-4 TRBD1 once CASSWMTGGVNTEAFF TGTGCCAGCAGCTGGATGACAGGGGGAGTGAACACTGAAGCTTTCTTT
TRBJ2-2 TRBV5-1 - - CASSLGHRNTGELFF TGCGCCAGCAGCTTGGGACACCGTAACACCGGGGAGCTGTTTTTT
TRBJ2-7 TRBV2 TRBD2 - CASSGLAGTYEQYF TGTGCCAGCAGTGGGCTAGCGGGGACCTACGAGCAGTACTTC
TRBJ2-5 TRBV2 - - CASGEQETQYF TGTGCCAGTGGGGAACAAGAGACCCAGTACTTC
TRBJ2-2 TRBV7-9 TRBD1 - CASSATGAGELFF TGTGCCAGCAGCGCGACAGGGGCCGGGGAGCTGTTTTTT
TRBJ1-1 TRBV7-9 TRBD1 - CASSLTGARNTEAFF TGTGCCAGCAGCTTAACAGGGGCCCGGAACACTGAAGCTTTCTTT
TRBJ2-7 TRBV6-5 - once CASSYREAYEQYF TGTGCCAGCAGTTACAGGGAGGCCTACGAGCAGTACTTC
TRBJ1-2 TRBV6-5 - - CASSQRTVYGYTF TGTGCCAGCAGTCAACGGACAGTCTATGGCTACACCTTC
TRBJ2-1 TRBV11-2 - - CASSLGLRGKRYNNEQFF TGTGCCAGCAGCTTAGGACTCCGGGGCAAAAGATATAACAATGAGCAGTTCTTC
TRBJ2-3 TRBV29-1 TRBD2 - CSADRGGDTDTQYF TGCAGCGCCGACCGGGGGGGGGACACAGATACGCAGTATTTT
TRBJ1-5 TRBV4-1 - once CASSAGAPGASNQPQHF TGCGCCAGCAGCGCGGGAGCACCGGGGGCTAGCAATCAGCCCCAGCATTTT
TRBJ2-7 TRBV20-1 - - CSARQAQEQYF TGCAGTGCAAGACAGGCACAGGAGCAGTACTTC
TRBJ2-7 TRBV18 TRBD1 - CASSYTGVTYEQYF TGTGCCAGCTCGTACACAGGGGTTACCTACGAGCAGTACTTC
TRBJ2-1 TRBV7-6 - - CASSLRWESSYNEQFF TGTGCCAGCAGCTTAAGGTGGGAGAGCTCCTACAATGAGCAGTTCTTC
TRBJ2-1 TRBV6-1 - - CASYWGNEQFF TGTGCCAGCTACTGGGGGAATGAGCAGTTCTTC
TRBJ1-1 TRBV15 - few CATSRENTEAFF TGTGCCACCAGCAGAGAGAACACTGAAGCTTTCTTT
TRBJ1-1 TRBV7-9 - - CASSWVFRPLQHTEAFF TGTGCCAGCAGCTGGGTTTTTCGCCCACTCCAGCACACTGAAGCTTTCTTT
TRBJ1-4 TRBV5-1 TRBD1 - CASSAGQGVEKLFF TGCGCCAGCAGCGCGGGACAGGGTGTGGAAAAACTGTTTTTT
TRBJ2-7 TRBV5-1 - - CASSKDELYEQYF TGCGCCAGCAGTAAGGACGAGCTCTACGAGCAGTACTTC
TRBJ1-1 TRBV10-1 - - CASSEGAPGRTNTEAFF TGCGCCAGCAGTGAGGGGGCTCCGGGACGGACGAACACTGAAGCTTTCTTT
TRBJ2-3 TRBV4-2 TRBD2 - CATQERGGQRSDTQYF TGTGCCACCCAGGAACGGGGGGGCCAAAGGTCAGATACGCAGTATTTT
TRBJ1-5 TRBV19 - few CASGAGALIGQPQHF TGTGCCAGTGGGGCAGGAGCGCTGATCGGTCAGCCCCAGCATTTT
TRBJ1-1 TRBV10-3 - - CAISPGANTEAFF TGTGCCATCAGCCCAGGGGCGAACACTGAAGCTTTCTTT
TRBJ1-1 TRBV7-2 - - CASSLTRLNTEAFF TGTGCCAGCAGCTTAACACGCCTGAACACTGAAGCTTTCTTT
TRBJ2-3 TRBV28 - - CASNPTVVGTDTQYF TGTGCCAGCAACCCTACAGTGGTGGGCACAGATACGCAGTATTTT
TRBJ1-1 TRBV5-1 TRBD1 - CASSELQGEVGTEAFF TGCGCCAGCAGCGAATTACAGGGGGAGGTGGGCACTGAAGCTTTCTTT
TRBJ2-5 TRBV29-1 TRBD1 - CSVEQGAGTQYF TGCAGCGTTGAGCAGGGGGCGGGGACCCAGTACTTC
TRBJ2-4 TRBV6-5 - - CASLGDIQYF TGTGCCAGCCTAGGAGACATTCAGTACTTC
TRBJ1-1 TRBV27 - - CASSPSGILMNTEAFF TGTGCCAGCAGTCCTTCAGGGATTCTCATGAACACTGAAGCTTTCTTT
TRBJ2-3 TRBV7-2 - few CASSFTDTQYF TGTGCCAGCAGCTTCACAGATACGCAGTATTTT
TRBJ2-2 TRBV7-9 TRBD2 - CASSLRLAGGKNTGELFF TGTGCCAGCAGCTTAAGACTAGCGGGGGGCAAGAACACCGGGGAGCTGTTTTTT
TRBJ2-7 TRBV7-2 - - CASSSGTPPYEQYF TGTGCCAGCAGCTCCGGGACCCCCCCCTACGAGCAGTACTTC
TRBJ2-6 TRBV30 - - CAWRAGRGANVLTF TGTGCCTGGAGAGCAGGGCGCGGGGCCAACGTCCTGACTTTC
TRBJ2-5 TRBV11-2 TRBD2 - CASSFSTSGGAIETQYF TGTGCCAGCAGCTTTTCGACTAGCGGGGGGGCAATTGAGACCCAGTACTTC
TRBJ2-1 TRBV5-1 TRBD2 - CASSLFGTSKTEQFF TGCGCCAGCAGCTTGTTTGGGACTAGCAAGACTGAGCAGTTCTTC
TRBJ2-2 TRBV7-2 TRBD2 once CASSSLAGLSTGELFF TGTGCCAGCAGCTCGTTAGCGGGGCTCTCCACCGGGGAGCTGTTTTTT
TRBJ2-2 TRBV6-7 - - CASRNWGVSTGELFF TGTGCCAGCAGGAACTGGGGGGTAAGCACCGGGGAGCTGTTTTTT
TRBJ2-7 TRBV5-6 - - CASSRPESYEQYF TGTGCCAGCAGCCGCCCCGAGTCCTACGAGCAGTACTTC
TRBJ2-1 TRBV5-1 - - CASSLPNNEQFF TGCGCCAGCAGCTTGCCCAACAATGAGCAGTTCTTC
TRBJ2-7 TRBV7-9 - - CASSSRRGASYEQYF TGTGCCAGCAGTTCCCGCCGGGGGGCTTCCTACGAGCAGTACTTC
TRBJ2-7 TRBV18 TRBD1 - CASSLGLTGGNEQYF TGTGCCAGCTCCCTAGGGTTGACAGGGGGTAACGAGCAGTACTTC
TRBJ2-7 TRBV25-1 TRBD1 once CASSEVGQGNEQYF TGTGCCAGCAGTGAGGTGGGACAGGGTAACGAGCAGTACTTC
TRBJ1-1 TRBV10-1 - - CASSVTDNTEAFF TGCGCCAGCAGTGTGACCGATAACACTGAAGCTTTCTTT
TRBJ1-2 TRBV19 - - CASSIPGSNYGYTF TGTGCCAGTAGTATCCCAGGCTCTAACTATGGCTACACCTTC
TRBJ2-2 TRBV11-3 - - CASSPERAGELFF TGTGCCAGCAGCCCTGAGAGGGCCGGGGAGCTGTTTTTT
TRBJ2-7 TRBV2 - - CASRWGPSMEQYF TGTGCCAGCCGTTGGGGACCGAGTATGGAGCAGTACTTC
TRBJ2-3 TRBV28 TRBD1 once CASSSGQATDTQYF TGTGCCAGCAGTTCCGGACAGGCGACAGATACGCAGTATTTT
TRBJ1-2 TRBV18 - - CASSPFLQGGRNGYTF TGTGCCAGCTCACCATTTCTCCAGGGCGGTCGGAATGGCTACACCTTC
TRBJ2-5 TRBV4-1 TRBD2 - CASSHGTSGGAETQYF TGCGCCAGCAGCCACGGGACTAGCGGGGGGGCGGAGACCCAGTACTTC
TRBJ1-1 TRBV5-4 TRBD1 - CASSSGQLNTEAFF TGTGCCAGCAGCTCGGGACAGCTGAACACTGAAGCTTTCTTT
TRBJ2-3 TRBV10-3 TRBD2 few CAISLGTSGVSTDTQYF TGTGCCATCAGTCTCGGGACTAGCGGGGTGAGCACAGATACGCAGTATTTT
TRBJ1-4 TRBV19 - - CAKPPDRGRDEKLFF TGTGCCAAACCTCCCGATCGGGGGCGAGATGAAAAACTGTTTTTT
TRBJ1-2 TRBV2 - - CASEIVSSITPNYGYTF TGTGCCAGTGAAATAGTATCGTCGATCACACCCAACTATGGCTACACCTTC
TRBJ2-1 TRBV7-7 TRBD1 - CASSLSPGGYNEQFF TGTGCCAGCAGCTTATCTCCAGGGGGCTACAATGAGCAGTTCTTC
TRBJ2-2 TRBV5-1 - - CASSLVGQGITGELFF TGCGCCAGCAGCTTGGTGGGGCAGGGCATCACCGGGGAGCTGTTTTTT